These 6 T cell receptor beta chains were all obtained from the same sample, sequenced in a study of cytomegalovirus exposure and HLA in healthy donors. A multiplex PCR was run with 60 Vbeta primers and 13 Jbeta primers. TCRdb's table, derived via immunoSEQ multiplex PCR, lists solely in-frame clones and lacks some. The sample lists around 120,000 clones, 70% to 80% occurring once. The sample consisted of PBMCs. These receptors all come from a man aged 25-45 years in good health and CMV-seropositive.

The chain's CDR3 is CASSQGGVDGNTIYF. The CDR3 bases are TGCGCCAGCAGCCAAGGGGGAGTCGATGGAAACACCATATATTTT. The V gene is TRBV4-3, the J gene TRBJ1-3; D not resolved. Germline CDR1 is LGHNA and CDR2 is YSLEER. The V end lost 1 base, the J end lost 3 bases, and 10 bases lay between the germline ends. The CDR3 spans 15 residues.

V usage is TRBV11-3 and J usage is TRBJ2-5, with D perhaps TRBD2 (5 bases). Germline V gives CDR1 SGHNT, CDR2 YENEEA. CDR3 length: 13 amino acids. Trimming took off 5 bases at V and 2 bases at J, with 9 bases between the two ends. The CDR3 protein is CASSLRGQETQYF. The CDR3 coding sequence is TGTGCCAGCAGCCTCCGGGGACAAGAGACCCAGTACTTC.

Regarding this clone: Germline and junction disagree at one end, which may indicate a read error. The chain uses TRBV7-9 and TRBJ1-2; D gene uncertain. Germline assignment: CDR1 SEHNR and CDR2 FQNEAQ (reference sequence). CDR3 length equals 14 residues. The chain's CDR3 is CSSSPYFGVGGYTF. The DNA for the CDR3 is TGTTCCAGCAGCCCCTATTTCGGAGTCGGTGGCTACACCTTC.

The chain carries TRBV28 and TRBJ1-1; perhaps TRBD1 as D (5 bases). The CDR3 loop spans 16 amino acids. Per the germline V gene, CDR1 is MDHEN and CDR2 is SYDVKM. Trimming stripped 5 bases from V and 1 base from J, with 17 bases between. CDR3 sequence: CASSLYRQITNTEAFF. As DNA, the CDR3 is TGTGCCAGCAGTCTCTATCGACAGATCACGAACACTGAAGCTTTCTTT.

The sample holds a few counts of this clone. The chain uses TRBV25-1 and TRBJ1-3, with TRBD1 matching over 9 bases. With 6 bases clipped from V and 0 bases from J, the junction kept 0 bases outside the gene matches. Per the germline V gene, CDR1 is MGHDK and CDR2 is SYGVNS. This CDR3 is 14 amino acids long. The CDR3 nucleotides are TGTGCCAGCAGGGACAGGGGCTCTGGAAACACCATATATTTT. Residues: CASRDRGSGNTIYF. Full variable domain (missing parts from reference TRBV25-1 and TRBJ1-3): EADIYQTPRYLVIGTGKKITLECSQTMGHDKMYWYQQDPGMELHLIHYSYGVNSTEKGDLSSESTVSRIRTEHFPLTLESARPSHTSQYLCASRDRGSGNTIYFGEGSWLTVV.

The CDR3: CASSLVVNTEAFF. CDR3 nucleotide sequence: TGCGCCAGCAGCTTGGTAGTGAACACTGAAGCTTTCTTT. The chain carries TRBV5-1 and TRBJ1-1, with unresolved D. From germline, CDR1 is SGHRS and CDR2 YFSETQ. V lost 0 bases and J lost 0, with 3 bases in between. This CDR3 is built from 13 residues.